Below, 8 T cell receptor beta chains from the same sample are listed, as sequenced in a study of blood T cell repertoires in COVID-19. Repertoires were generated with immunoSEQ multiplex PCR, while TCRdb's copy carries only in-frame clones and drops some. The sample includes hundreds of thousands of clones, more than 70% of them seen just once. Sequenced sample: peripheral blood. These receptors all stem from a woman in her sixties with COVID-19, enrolled during active disease.

The chain combines TRBV18 with TRBJ2-7, with D maybe TRBD1 (6 bases). The V end lost 4 bases, the J end lost 1 base, and 8 bases lay between the germline ends. There are 13 residues in the CDR3. Germline V gives CDR1 KGHSH, CDR2 LQKENI. The CDR3 here is CASSRTASYEQYF. CDR3 in DNA: TGTGCCAGCTCACGGACAGCTTCCTACGAGCAGTACTTC.

The chain is built from TRBV5-8 and TRBJ1-2; D not resolved. The CDR3 length is 12 residues. Germline CDR1 SGHTS, CDR2 YDEGEE. V shed 2 bases and J shed 4 bases, with 6 bases lying between them. CDR3 region: CASSFLPYGYTF. For the CDR3, the DNA is TGTGCCAGCAGCTTCCTCCCCTATGGCTACACCTTC.

V gene TRBV28 combines with J gene TRBJ2-7; 7 bases line up with TRBD1. This CDR3 has 13 amino acids. Trimming cost V 4 bases and J 4 bases; bases outside gene matches: 4. The V gene's germline CDR1 is MDHEN and CDR2 SYDVKM. In nucleotides, the CDR3 is TGTGCCAGCAGTTACAGGGGTGCGTACGAGCAGTACTTC. As protein: CASSYRGAYEQYF.

This clone came up once. The chain combines TRBV2 with TRBJ1-3; TRBD1 is a possible D gene (5 bases). V was cut by 7 bases and J by 0 bases, with 16 bases left in between. Germline-derived CDR1 and CDR2 are SNHLY and FYNNEI. CDR3 length: 16 residues. The CDR3 sequence is CASTPGGDFSGNTIYF. CDR3 bases: TGTGCCAGCACTCCTGGCGGGGACTTCTCTGGAAACACCATATATTTT.

V gene TRBV14 combines with J gene TRBJ2-1, with D possibly being TRBD1 (7 bases). The CDR3 covers 15 residues. V shed 1 base and J shed 9 bases, with 16 bases lying between them. Germline V gene lookup returns CDR1 SGHDN and CDR2 FVKESK. CDR3 residues: CASSQVRGARSEQFF. The CDR3 DNA follows: TGTGCCAGCAGCCAAGTCAGGGGGGCGCGGAGTGAGCAGTTCTTC. Full variable domain (missing parts from reference TRBV14 and TRBJ2-1): EAGVTQFPSHSVIEKGQTVTLRCDPISGHDNLYWYRRVMGKEIKFLLHFVKESKQDESGMPNNRFLAERTGGTYSTLKVQPAELEDSGVYFCASSQVRGARSEQFFGPGTRLTVL.

With regard to this clone: This specimen includes other DNA sequences encoding the same CDR3. The chain couples TRBV7-2 to TRBJ2-3, with 7 bases fitting TRBD2. In germline, CDR1 is SGHTA, CDR2 FQGNSA. V gave up 5 bases and J gave up 3 bases; unmatched junction bases: 8. The CDR3 totals 15 residues. In DNA, the CDR3 is TGTGCCAGCAGCCCACGACTAGCAGGAACAGATACGCAGTATTTT. Translated: CASSPRLAGTDTQYF.

The gene calls are TRBV4-2 and TRBJ2-7, with TRBD2 matching over 7 bases. The CDR3 totals 14 residues. Per the germline V gene, CDR1 is LGHNA and CDR2 is YNFKEQ. Trimming removed 1 base from V and 4 bases from J; junction bases left unmatched: 4. CDR3 protein: CASSQAASGYEQYF. The CDR3 DNA reads as TGTGCCAGCAGCCAAGCAGCTAGCGGATACGAGCAGTACTTC.

The CDR3 bases are TGTGCCTGCGCGGCGGGTAATTTTTACGAGCAGTACTTC. Translated: CACAAGNFYEQYF. The chain carries TRBV3-1 (or the pseudogene TRBV3-2) and TRBJ2-7; tentatively, D is TRBD2 (5 bases). Germline-derived CDR1 and CDR2 are LGHDT and YNNKEL (reference sequence). This CDR3 region has 13 residues. The germline V and J ends were trimmed by 11 bases and 4 bases, with 18 bases remaining between them.